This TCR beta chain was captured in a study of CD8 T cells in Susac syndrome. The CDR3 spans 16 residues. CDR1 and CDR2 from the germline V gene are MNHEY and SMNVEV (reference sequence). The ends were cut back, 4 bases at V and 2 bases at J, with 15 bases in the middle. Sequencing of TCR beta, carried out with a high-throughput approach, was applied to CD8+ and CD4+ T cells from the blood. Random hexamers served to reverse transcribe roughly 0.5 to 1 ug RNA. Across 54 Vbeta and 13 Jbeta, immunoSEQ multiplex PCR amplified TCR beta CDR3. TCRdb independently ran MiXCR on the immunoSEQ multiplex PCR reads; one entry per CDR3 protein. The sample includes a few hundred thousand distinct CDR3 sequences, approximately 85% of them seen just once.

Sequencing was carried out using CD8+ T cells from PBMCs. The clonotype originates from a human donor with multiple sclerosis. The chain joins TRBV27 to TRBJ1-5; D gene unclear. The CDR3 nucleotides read TGTGCCAGCAGTTCTAGCCTGTGGCGAGGCAATCAGCCCCAGCATTTT. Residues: CASSSSLWRGNQPQHF.